A selection of T cell receptor beta chains follows, all from one sample in a study of blood T cell dynamics during melanoma immunotherapy. This table comes from immunoSEQ multiplex PCR, and its TCRdb copy is limited to in-frame clones, with some not included. Here the sample spans about 22,000 clones, approximately 89% being singletons. This specimen consisted of blood, obtained from a patient treated with checkpoint blockade. The receptors come from a human donor with melanoma. Both conserved end residues are part of each CDR3. The D gene is left open where the match is weak. Part of the rows lack a size; the others show once, few, many or a class for expanded clones.

V	J	D	size	DNA	CDR3
TRBV6-4	TRBJ2-1	.	.	TGTGCCAGCAGTGAAACAGGGAGCACCTACAATGAGCAGTTCTTC	CASSETGSTYNEQFF
TRBV6-5	TRBJ2-1	.	.	TGTGCCAGCAGTTACTCGTCGTCCAACGATGAGCAGTTCTTC	CASSYSSSNDEQFF
TRBV10-2	TRBJ1-1	.	.	TGCGCCAGCAGTCCCCGACAGTCGACGAACACTGAAGCTTTCTTT	CASSPRQSTNTEAFF
TRBV28	TRBJ2-4	.	.	TGTGCCAGCAGTAACCCTGGGGTGGGTGACATTCAGTACTTC	CASSNPGVGDIQYF
TRBV2	TRBJ2-1	TRBD1	.	TGTGCCAGCAGTGAATTGGACAGGGGGCATATTAAGAATGAGCAGTTCTTC	CASSELDRGHIKNEQFF
TRBV7-6	TRBJ1-3	.	.	TGTGCCAGCAGCTCCGGAGGGGCGGGAAACACCATATATTTT	CASSSGGAGNTIYF
TRBV29-1	TRBJ2-5	TRBD2	.	TGCAGCGTTTTTGCGGGGGGTACCAGGGAGACCCAGTACTTC	CSVFAGGTRETQYF
TRBV5-1	TRBJ1-2	.	.	TGCGCCAGCAGCTTTAGTTCTGTCCAGAATATGCGTGGCTACACCTTC	CASSFSSVQNMRGYTF
TRBV7-8	TRBJ1-2	TRBD1	few	TGTGCCAGCAGCTTGGGGACAGGGGCGGGCTACACCTTC	CASSLGTGAGYTF
TRBV7-2	TRBJ1-2	.	.	TGTGCCAGCAGCTTATTTACCGGACCCTCTAACTATGGCTACACCTTC	CASSLFTGPSNYGYTF
TRBV27	TRBJ2-7	TRBD1	.	TGTGCCAGCAGTTTATCTTGGACAGGGATCCACGAGCAGTACTTC	CASSLSWTGIHEQYF
TRBV5-6	TRBJ2-7	.	.	TGTGCCAGCAGCTTGGGTGGACTCCCTCAGCAGTACTTC	CASSLGGLPQQYF
TRBV7-3	TRBJ2-5	.	.	TGTGCCAGCAGGCCCTCCGGGACCCATCCAGGCGGGACCCAGTACTTC	CASRPSGTHPGGTQYF
TRBV11-1	TRBJ2-1	.	.	TGTGCCAGCAGCTTAGCCGGCCTGAGGGACAATGAGCAGTTCTTC	CASSLAGLRDNEQFF
TRBV5-4	TRBJ1-4	.	.	TGTGCCAGCAGCTACGGTGCAACTAATGAAAAACTGTTTTTT	CASSYGATNEKLFF
TRBV5-1	TRBJ2-7	.	.	TGCGCCAGCAGCTTGAGGGCAGGGTACGAGCAGTACTTC	CASSLRAGYEQYF
TRBV5-4	TRBJ2-5	TRBD2	.	TGTGCCAGCAGCCAGGGACTAGCGGGAGTAGAGACCCAGTACTTC	CASSQGLAGVETQYF
TRBV5-4	TRBJ2-3	.	.	TGTGCCAGCAGCTTGCAGGGTGCAGATACGCAGTATTTT	CASSLQGADTQYF
TRBV14	TRBJ2-2	TRBD1	.	TGTGCCAGCAGCCCTAGACAGGGGGAGGACACCGGGGAGCTGTTTTTT	CASSPRQGEDTGELFF
TRBV18	TRBJ2-1	.	.	TGTGCCAGCTCACCACCGGGGCTAGCAACGGGGGATGAGCAGTTCTTC	CASSPPGLATGDEQFF
TRBV14	TRBJ1-3	.	.	TGTGCCAGCAGCCAAGATCACCTCTCTGGAAACACCATATATTTT	CASSQDHLSGNTIYF
TRBV9	TRBJ1-1	.	.	TGTGCCAGCAGCGTAGGCGAGGAATGGACTGAAGCTTTCTTT	CASSVGEEWTEAFF
TRBV9	TRBJ2-5	.	.	TGTGCCAGCAGCGTAGTAGGGACGTCCCAAGAGACCCAGTACTTC	CASSVVGTSQETQYF
TRBV9	TRBJ2-2	.	.	TGTGCCAGCAGCCAGAAGGGGCGCACGAACACCGGGGAGCTGTTTTTT	CASSQKGRTNTGELFF
TRBV19	TRBJ2-2	.	once	TGTGCCAGTAGTGGGGGCAGGGTAAGGGCCGGGGAGCTGTTTTTT	CASSGGRVRAGELFF
TRBV18	TRBJ2-7	.	.	TGTGCCAGCTCACTAACGCCTCCATTGTCCGACTACGAGCAGTACTTC	CASSLTPPLSDYEQYF